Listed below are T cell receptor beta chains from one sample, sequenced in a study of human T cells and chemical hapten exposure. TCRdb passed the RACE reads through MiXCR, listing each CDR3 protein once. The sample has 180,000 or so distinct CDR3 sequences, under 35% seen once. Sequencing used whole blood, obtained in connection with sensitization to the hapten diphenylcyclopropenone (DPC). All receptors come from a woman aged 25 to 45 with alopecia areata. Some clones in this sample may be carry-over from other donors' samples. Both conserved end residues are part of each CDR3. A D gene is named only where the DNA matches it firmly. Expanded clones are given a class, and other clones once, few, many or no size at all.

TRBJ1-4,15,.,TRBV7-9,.,TGTGCCAGCAGCTTAGGAACAGAGCCTAATGAAAAACTGTTTTTT,CASSLGTEPNEKLFF
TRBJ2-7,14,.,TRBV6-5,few,TGTGCCAGCAGTTTACTAGGACCTTTCTACGAGCAGTACTTC,CASSLLGPFYEQYF
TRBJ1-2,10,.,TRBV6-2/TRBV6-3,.,TGTGCCAGCAGTTCCGTCGGCTACACCTTC,CASSSVGYTF
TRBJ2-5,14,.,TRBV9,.,TGTGCCAGCAGCGTAGGATCAGGGCGAGAGACCCAGTACTTC,CASSVGSGRETQYF
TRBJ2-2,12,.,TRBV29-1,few,TGCAGCTCCTTTGTGGGTTCCGGGGAGCTGTTTTTT,CSSFVGSGELFF
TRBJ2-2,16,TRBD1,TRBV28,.,TGTGCCATCAGGACAGGGGGGTCCTCCGGCACCGGGGAGCTGTTTTTT,CAIRTGGSSGTGELFF
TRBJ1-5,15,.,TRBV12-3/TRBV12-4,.,TGTGCCAGCAGTTTTAGGGGGGGCCCTAATCAGCCCCAGCATTTT,CASSFRGGPNQPQHF
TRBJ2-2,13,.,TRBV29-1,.,TGCAGCGTTCTTCCCGGAGGAGCCGGGGAGCTGTTTTTT,CSVLPGGAGELFF
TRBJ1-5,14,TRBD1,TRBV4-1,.,TGCGCCAGCAGCCCGACAGGGGGCCTTCAGCCCCAGCATTTT,CASSPTGGLQPQHF
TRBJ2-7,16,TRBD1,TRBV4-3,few,TGCGCCAGCAGCCTGAACTACAGGGGGCTGCCCTACGAGCAGTACTTC,CASSLNYRGLPYEQYF
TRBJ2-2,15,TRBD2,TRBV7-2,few,TGTGCCAGCAGCTTAGTTCTAGCGGGAGCCGGGGAGCTGTTTTTT,CASSLVLAGAGELFF
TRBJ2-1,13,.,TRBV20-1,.,TGCAGTGCTAGAGGGGACGCCGCCAGTGAGCAGTTCTTC,CSARGDAASEQFF
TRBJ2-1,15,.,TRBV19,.,TGTGCCAGTAGTATCACCGGGACCAAACACAATGAGCAGTTCTTC,CASSITGTKHNEQFF
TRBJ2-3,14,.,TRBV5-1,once,TGCGCCAGCAAGGAGCGGATTAGCACAGATACGCAGTATTTT,CASKERISTDTQYF
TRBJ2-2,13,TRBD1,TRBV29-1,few,TGCAGCGTCCGACAGGGGTCCACCGGGGAGCTGTTTTTT,CSVRQGSTGELFF
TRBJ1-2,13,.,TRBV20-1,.,TGCAGTGCCCTAGAGCACCGCGGCTATGGCTACACCTTC,CSALEHRGYGYTF
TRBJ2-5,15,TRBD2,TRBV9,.,TGTGCCAGCAGCACATCTAGCGGGGGTGAAGAGACCCAGTACTTC,CASSTSSGGEETQYF
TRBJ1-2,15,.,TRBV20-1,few,TGCAGTGCTAGAGATCCCACAGGGAAATACTATGGCTACACCTTC,CSARDPTGKYYGYTF
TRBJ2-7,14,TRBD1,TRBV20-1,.,TGCAGTGCTGGAGGGAGGACAGGGAACCTCGAGCAGTACTTC,CSAGGRTGNLEQYF
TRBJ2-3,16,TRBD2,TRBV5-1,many,TGCGCCAGCAGCTTGGGGGCAGCGGGGAGCACAGATACGCAGTATTTT,CASSLGAAGSTDTQYF
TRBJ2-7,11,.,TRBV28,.,TGTGCCAGCAGTTTGGGGATCGGGCAGTACTTC,CASSLGIGQYF
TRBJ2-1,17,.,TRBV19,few,TGTGCCAGTAGTATAGTCCCAGTCGGACGCCCTTACAATGAGCAGTTCTTC,CASSIVPVGRPYNEQFF
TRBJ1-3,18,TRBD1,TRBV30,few,TGTGCCTGGAGTGTCTTTTCCGGGACAGGGATCTCTGGAAACACCATATATTTT,CAWSVFSGTGISGNTIYF
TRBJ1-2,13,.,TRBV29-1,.,TGCAGCACTTCGGCAGGGGCCGACTATGGCTACACCTTC,CSTSAGADYGYTF
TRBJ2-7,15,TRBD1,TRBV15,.,TGTGCCACCAGTACCTCGGGACAGGGGTCCTACGAGCAGTACTTC,CATSTSGQGSYEQYF
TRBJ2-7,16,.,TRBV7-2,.,TGTGCCAGCAGCTTAGAGTCTAGGAGGGACCGGTACGAGCAGTACTTC,CASSLESRRDRYEQYF
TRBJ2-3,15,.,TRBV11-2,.,TGTGCCAGCAGAACCGGGCCCGGGGACACAGATACGCAGTATTTT,CASRTGPGDTDTQYF
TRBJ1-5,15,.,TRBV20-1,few,TGCAGTGCTACCCCATCCGGCAGGGACAATCAGCCCCAGCATTTT,CSATPSGRDNQPQHF
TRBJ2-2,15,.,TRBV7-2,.,TGTGCCAGCAGCTTGGGCCGGGGGAGCACCGGGGAGCTGTTTTTT,CASSLGRGSTGELFF
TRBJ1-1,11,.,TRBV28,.,TGTGCCAGCCAGGAGGGGACTAAAGCTTTCTTT,CASQEGTKAFF
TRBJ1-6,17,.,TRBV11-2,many,TGTGCCAGCAGCTTATTGACATCGAGGGGGGATAATTCACCCCTCCACTTT,CASSLLTSRGDNSPLHF
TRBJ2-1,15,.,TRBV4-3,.,TGCGCCAGCAGCCGTCTAGCCGCATCCTACAATGAGCAGTTCTTC,CASSRLAASYNEQFF
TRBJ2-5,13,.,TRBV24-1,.,TGTGCCACCAGTGATTCGGTGGTTGAGACCCAGTACTTC,CATSDSVVETQYF
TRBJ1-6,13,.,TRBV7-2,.,TGTGCCAGCAGCCCTCGGTTTGAATCACCCCTCCACTTT,CASSPRFESPLHF
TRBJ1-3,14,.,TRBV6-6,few,TGTGCCAGCAGCGCCGGGACACCCGGAAACACCATATATTTT,CASSAGTPGNTIYF
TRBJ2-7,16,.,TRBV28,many,TGTGCCAGCAGTTTACCTTTCATGGACGGTCGCGACGAGCAGTACTTC,CASSLPFMDGRDEQYF
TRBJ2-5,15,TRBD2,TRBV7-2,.,TGTGCCAGCAGCTCAGGACTAGCGAGAGTAGAGACCCAGTACTTC,CASSSGLARVETQYF
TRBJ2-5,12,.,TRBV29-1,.,TGCAGCGTTGATACAGTTAAAGAGACCCAGTACTTC,CSVDTVKETQYF
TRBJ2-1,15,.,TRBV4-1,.,TGCGCCAGCAGCCAATATCACGACAGGTCCTATGAGCAGTTCTTC,CASSQYHDRSYEQFF
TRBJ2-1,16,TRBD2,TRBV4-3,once,TGCGCCAGCAGCCAAAGCCCGACTAGCGGTCACAATGAGCAGTTCTTC,CASSQSPTSGHNEQFF
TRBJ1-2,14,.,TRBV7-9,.,TGTGCCAGCAGCCCCCGGGACCGAAGCATTGGCTACACCTTC,CASSPRDRSIGYTF
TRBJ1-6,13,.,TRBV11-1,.,TGTGCCAGCAGCTTAAGTAGAGATTCACCCCTCCACTTT,CASSLSRDSPLHF
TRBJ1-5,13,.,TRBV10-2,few,TGCGCCAGCGGGCAGCTTAGCAATCAGCCCCAGCATTTT,CASGQLSNQPQHF
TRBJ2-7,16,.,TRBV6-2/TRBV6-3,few,TGTGCCAGCAGCCCAAGGGCCGGAAGGGAGGCCACTGAGCAGTACTTC,CASSPRAGREATEQYF
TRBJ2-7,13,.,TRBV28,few,TGTGCCAGCAGTTTAGAAGATTACTACGAGCAGTACTTC,CASSLEDYYEQYF
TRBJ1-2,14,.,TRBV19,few,TGTGCCAGTAGTATGGGCAGGGTGGGGTATGGCTACACCTTC,CASSMGRVGYGYTF
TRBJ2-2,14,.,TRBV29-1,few,TGCAGCGTTGCGTGGGGGGTCGGCACCGGGGAGCTGTTTTTT,CSVAWGVGTGELFF
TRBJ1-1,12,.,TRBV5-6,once,TGTGCCAGCAGCGGAACAGGGCCAAAAGCTTTCTTT,CASSGTGPKAFF
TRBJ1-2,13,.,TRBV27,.,TGTGCCAGCAGCCTCGACAGGCTCTATGGCTACACCTTC,CASSLDRLYGYTF
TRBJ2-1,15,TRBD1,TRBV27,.,TGTGCCAGCAGTTGGCGCACAGGGGGCGGAAATGAGCAGTTCTTC,CASSWRTGGGNEQFF
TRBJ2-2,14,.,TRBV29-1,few,TGCAGCGTCGCCGGGACGCTTGAAACCGGGGAGCTGTTTTTT,CSVAGTLETGELFF
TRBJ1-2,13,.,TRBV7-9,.,TGTGCCAGCAGCTCCCAAAAGAACTATGGCTACACCTTC,CASSSQKNYGYTF
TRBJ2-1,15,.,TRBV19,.,TGTGCCAGTAGTATGGGGGTGCTCTCCTACAATGAGCAGTTCTTC,CASSMGVLSYNEQFF
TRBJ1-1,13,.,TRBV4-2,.,TGTGCCAGCAGCCAAGTGATGAGAGCTGAAGCTTTCTTT,CASSQVMRAEAFF